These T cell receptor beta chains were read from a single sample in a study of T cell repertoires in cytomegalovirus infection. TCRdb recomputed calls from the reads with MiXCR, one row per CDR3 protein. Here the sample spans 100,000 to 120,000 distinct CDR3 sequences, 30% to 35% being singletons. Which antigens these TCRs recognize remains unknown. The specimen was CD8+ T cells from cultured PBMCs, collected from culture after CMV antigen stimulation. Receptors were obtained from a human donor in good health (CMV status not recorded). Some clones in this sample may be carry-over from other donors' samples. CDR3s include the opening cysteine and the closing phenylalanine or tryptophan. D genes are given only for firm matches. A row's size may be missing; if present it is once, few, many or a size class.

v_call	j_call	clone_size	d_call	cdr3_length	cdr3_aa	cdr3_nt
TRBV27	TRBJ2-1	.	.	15	CASRIGQGGANEQFF	TGTGCCAGCAGAATTGGACAGGGAGGGGCCAATGAGCAGTTCTTC
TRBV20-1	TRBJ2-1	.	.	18	CSARVGGGADVAMDEQFF	TGCAGTGCTAGAGTAGGTGGGGGGGCCGACGTTGCCATGGATGAGCAGTTCTTC
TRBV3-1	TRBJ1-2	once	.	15	CASSQLREVVVDYTF	TGTGCCAGCAGCCAATTGCGTGAGGTAGTAGTAGACTACACCTTC
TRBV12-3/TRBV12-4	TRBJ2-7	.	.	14	CASSFLPGSGEQYF	TGTGCCAGCAGTTTTCTCCCCGGATCGGGCGAGCAGTACTTC
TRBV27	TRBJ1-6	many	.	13	CASRPGPIIPLHF	TGTGCCAGCAGGCCGGGACCTATAATCCCCCTCCACTTT
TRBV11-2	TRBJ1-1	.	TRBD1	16	CASRATTGGFATEAFF	TGTGCCAGCAGAGCAACGACAGGGGGCTTTGCCACTGAAGCTTTCTTT
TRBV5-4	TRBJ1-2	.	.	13	CASSFSDPYGYTF	TGTGCCAGCAGCTTTTCGGATCCCTATGGCTACACCTTC
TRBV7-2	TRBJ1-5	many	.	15	CASSFEPVGNQPQHF	TGTGCCAGCAGCTTCGAACCCGTAGGCAATCAGCCCCAGCATTTT
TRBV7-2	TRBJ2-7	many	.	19	CASSLWAPAYRTAEDEQYF	TGTGCCAGCAGCTTATGGGCCCCCGCATACAGAACGGCCGAAGACGAGCAGTACTTC
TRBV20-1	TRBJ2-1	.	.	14	CSARRPDYRAEQFF	TGCAGTGCTAGAAGACCTGATTACAGGGCTGAGCAGTTCTTC
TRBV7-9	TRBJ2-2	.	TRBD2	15	CASSQPGAGTGELFF	TGTGCCAGCAGCCAACCGGGAGCGGGGACCGGGGAGCTGTTTTTT
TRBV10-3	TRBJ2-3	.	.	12	CAISEPTDTQYF	TGTGCCATCAGTGAGCCCACAGATACGCAGTATTTT
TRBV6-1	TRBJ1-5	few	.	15	CASSGYRNSNQPQHF	TGTGCCAGCAGTGGTTACAGGAATAGCAATCAGCCCCAGCATTTT
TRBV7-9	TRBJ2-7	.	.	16	CASSSGGTAKPYEQYF	TGTGCCAGCAGCTCTGGGGGGACCGCGAAACCCTACGAGCAGTACTTC
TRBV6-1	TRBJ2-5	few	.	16	CASSDMRVRQQETQYF	TGTGCCAGCAGTGATATGCGTGTGAGGCAGCAAGAGACCCAGTACTTC
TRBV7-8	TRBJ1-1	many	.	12	CASSIAFPEAFF	TGTGCCAGCAGCATAGCCTTCCCTGAAGCTTTCTTT
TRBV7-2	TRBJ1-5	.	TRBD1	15	CASSLFDRGNQPQHF	TGTGCCAGCAGCTTATTTGACAGGGGCAATCAGCCCCAGCATTTT
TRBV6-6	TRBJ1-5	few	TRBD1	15	CASSPDRGGNQPQHF	TGTGCCAGCAGTCCAGACAGGGGAGGCAATCAGCCCCAGCATTTT
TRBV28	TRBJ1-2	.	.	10	CASRQIGYTF	TGTGCCAGCAGACAGATCGGCTACACCTTC
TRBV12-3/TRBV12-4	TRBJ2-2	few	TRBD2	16	CASKNWGGRDTGELFF	TGTGCCAGCAAGAACTGGGGGGGAAGAGACACCGGGGAGCTGTTTTTT
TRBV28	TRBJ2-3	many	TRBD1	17	CASSFGPDRDDTDTQYF	TGTGCCAGCAGTTTTGGACCGGACAGGGATGACACAGATACGCAGTATTTT
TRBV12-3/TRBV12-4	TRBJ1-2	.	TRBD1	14	CASSFGTGGYGYTF	TGTGCCAGCAGTTTTGGGACAGGGGGCTATGGCTACACCTTC
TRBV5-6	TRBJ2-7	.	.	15	CASSPPSGLPYEQYF	TGTGCCAGCAGCCCCCCCAGCGGGCTCCCCTACGAGCAGTACTTC
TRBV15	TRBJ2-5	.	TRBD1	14	CATSRGDRGKTQYF	TGTGCCACCAGCAGAGGAGACAGGGGGAAGACCCAGTACTTC
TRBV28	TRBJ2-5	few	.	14	CASTSSGWQETQYF	TGTGCCAGCACCTCAAGCGGCTGGCAAGAGACCCAGTACTTC
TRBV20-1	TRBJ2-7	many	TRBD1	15	CSAENSGQGRYEQYF	TGCAGTGCTGAAAACTCGGGACAGGGGCGCTACGAGCAGTACTTC
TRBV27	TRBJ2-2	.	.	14	CASSLSGYTGELFF	TGTGCCAGCAGTCTGTCCGGGTACACCGGGGAGCTGTTTTTT
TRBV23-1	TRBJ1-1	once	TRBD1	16	CASSPPGQGKNTEAFF	TGCGCCAGCAGTCCACCCGGACAGGGCAAGAACACTGAAGCTTTCTTT
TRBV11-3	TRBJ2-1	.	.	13	CASSLRGANEQFF	TGTGCCAGCAGCTTAAGGGGGGCAAATGAGCAGTTCTTC
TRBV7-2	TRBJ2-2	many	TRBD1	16	CASSSVRDRETGELFF	TGTGCCAGCAGCTCCGTCCGGGACAGAGAAACCGGGGAGCTGTTTTTT
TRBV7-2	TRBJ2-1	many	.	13	CASSLTSLHEQFF	TGTGCCAGCAGCCTGACTAGTTTGCATGAGCAGTTCTTC
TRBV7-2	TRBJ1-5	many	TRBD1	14	CASSPDRGNQPQHF	TGTGCCAGCAGCCCCGACAGGGGCAATCAGCCCCAGCATTTT
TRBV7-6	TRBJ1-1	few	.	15	CASSLETGLYPEAFF	TGTGCCAGCAGCTTAGAAACAGGGCTTTACCCTGAAGCTTTCTTT
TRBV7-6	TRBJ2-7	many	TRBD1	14	CASSQGQGGYEQYF	TGTGCCAGCAGCCAGGGACAGGGGGGCTACGAGCAGTACTTC
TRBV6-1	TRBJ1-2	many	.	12	CASSNNLYGYTF	TGTGCCAGCAGTAACAACCTCTATGGCTACACCTTC
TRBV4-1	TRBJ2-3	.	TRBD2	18	CASSQRGGTSGYTDTQYF	TGCGCCAGCAGCCAACGCGGAGGGACTAGCGGCTACACAGATACGCAGTATTTT
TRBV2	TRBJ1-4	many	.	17	CASSEAPETGVREKLFF	TGTGCCAGCAGTGAAGCCCCTGAGACAGGAGTAAGAGAAAAACTGTTTTTT
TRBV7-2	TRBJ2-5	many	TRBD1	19	CASSLQARRYQGVQETQYF	TGTGCCAGCAGCTTACAGGCCCGGAGGTACCAGGGGGTTCAAGAGACCCAGTACTTC
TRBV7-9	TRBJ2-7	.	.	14	CASSSDVASYEQYF	TGTGCCAGCAGCTCGGACGTCGCCTCCTACGAGCAGTACTTC
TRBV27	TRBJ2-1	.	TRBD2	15	CASSVLAGVYNEQFF	TGTGCCAGCAGTGTACTAGCGGGGGTGTACAATGAGCAGTTCTTC
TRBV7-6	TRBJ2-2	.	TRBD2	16	CASSLSGGANTGELFF	TGTGCCAGCAGCTTATCGGGAGGGGCGAACACCGGGGAGCTGTTTTTT
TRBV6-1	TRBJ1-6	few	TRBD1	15	CASRSRGAYNSPLHF	TGTGCCAGCAGGAGCAGGGGGGCTTATAATTCACCCCTCCACTTT
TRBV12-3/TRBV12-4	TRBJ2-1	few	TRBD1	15	CASSHRDRANNEQFF	TGTGCCAGCAGCCATCGGGACAGGGCGAACAATGAGCAGTTCTTC
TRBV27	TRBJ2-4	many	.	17	CASSPDILERAKNIQYF	TGTGCCAGCAGTCCCGACATTCTTGAGAGGGCCAAAAACATTCAGTACTTC
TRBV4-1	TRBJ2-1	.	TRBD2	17	CASSQDPLAESYNEQFF	TGCGCCAGCAGCCAAGATCCTCTAGCGGAGTCCTACAATGAGCAGTTCTTC
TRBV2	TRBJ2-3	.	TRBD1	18	CASTLGDRRNRYTDTQYF	TGTGCCAGCACCCTGGGGGACAGACGAAACCGCTACACAGATACGCAGTATTTT
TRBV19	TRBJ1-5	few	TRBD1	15	CASSTDRGGDQPQHF	TGTGCCAGTAGTACCGACAGGGGCGGTGATCAGCCCCAGCATTTT
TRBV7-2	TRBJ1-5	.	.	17	CASSLALGADSNQPQHF	TGTGCCAGCAGCTTAGCGCTGGGGGCTGATAGCAATCAGCCCCAGCATTTT
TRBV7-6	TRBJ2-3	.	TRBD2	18	CASSLTSGGARSTDTQYF	TGTGCCAGCAGCCTTACTAGCGGGGGGGCCAGAAGCACAGATACGCAGTATTTT
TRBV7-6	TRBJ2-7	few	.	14	CASSLDGGNYEQYF	TGTGCCAGCAGCTTGGACGGCGGGAACTACGAGCAGTACTTC
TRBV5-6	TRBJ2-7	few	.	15	CASSLSGSRFYEQYF	TGTGCCAGCAGCTTGAGCGGCTCCAGGTTCTACGAGCAGTACTTC
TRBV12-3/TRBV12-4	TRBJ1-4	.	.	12	CASSNPGGGLFF	TGTGCCAGCTCGAATCCTGGGGGGGGACTGTTTTTT
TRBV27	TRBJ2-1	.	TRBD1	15	CASKLTGGSYNEQFF	TGTGCCAGCAAATTGACAGGGGGCTCCTACAATGAGCAGTTCTTC